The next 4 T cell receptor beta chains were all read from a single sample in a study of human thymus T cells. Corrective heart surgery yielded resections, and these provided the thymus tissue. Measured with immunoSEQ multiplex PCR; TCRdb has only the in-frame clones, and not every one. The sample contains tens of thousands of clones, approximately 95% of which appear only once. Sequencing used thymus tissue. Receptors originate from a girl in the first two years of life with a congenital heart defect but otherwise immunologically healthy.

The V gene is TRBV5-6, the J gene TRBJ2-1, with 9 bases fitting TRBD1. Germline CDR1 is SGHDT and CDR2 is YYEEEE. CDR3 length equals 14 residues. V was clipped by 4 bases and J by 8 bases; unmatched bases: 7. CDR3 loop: CASSGTGFVDEQFF. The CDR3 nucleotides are TGTGCCAGCAGCGGGACAGGGTTTGTGGATGAGCAGTTCTTC.

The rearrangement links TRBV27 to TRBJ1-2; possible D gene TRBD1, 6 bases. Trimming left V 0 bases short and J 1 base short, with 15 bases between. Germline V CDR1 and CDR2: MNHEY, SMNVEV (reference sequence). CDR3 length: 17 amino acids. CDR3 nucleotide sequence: TGTGCCAGCAGTTTATCTAAGGGGGGGGAGGGTAACTATGGCTACACCTTC. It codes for CASSLSKGGEGNYGYTF.

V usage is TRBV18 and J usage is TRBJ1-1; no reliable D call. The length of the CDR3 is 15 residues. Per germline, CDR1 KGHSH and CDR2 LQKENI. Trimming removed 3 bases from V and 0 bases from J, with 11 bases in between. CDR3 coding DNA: TGTGCCAGCTCACCGGTATTGAGGTTGAACACTGAAGCTTTCTTT. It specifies CASSPVLRLNTEAFF.

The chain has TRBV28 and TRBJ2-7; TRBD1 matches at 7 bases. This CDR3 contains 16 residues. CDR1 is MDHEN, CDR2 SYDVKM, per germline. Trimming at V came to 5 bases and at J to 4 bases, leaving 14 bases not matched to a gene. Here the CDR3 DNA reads TGTGCCAGCAGTCCGAAATCGACAGGGAAGGGTTACGAGCAGTACTTC. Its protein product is CASSPKSTGKGYEQYF.